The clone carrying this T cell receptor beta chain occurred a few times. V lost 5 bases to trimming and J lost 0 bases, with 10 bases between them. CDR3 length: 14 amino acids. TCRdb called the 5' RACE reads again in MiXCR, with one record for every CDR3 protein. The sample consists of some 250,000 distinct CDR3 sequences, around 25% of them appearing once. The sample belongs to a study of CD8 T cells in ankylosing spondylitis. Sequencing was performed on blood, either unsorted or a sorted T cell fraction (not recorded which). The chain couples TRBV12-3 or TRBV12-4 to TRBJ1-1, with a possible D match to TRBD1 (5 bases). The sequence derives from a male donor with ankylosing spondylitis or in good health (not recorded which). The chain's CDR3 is CASSAQGVNTEAFF. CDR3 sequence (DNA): TGTGCCAGCAGTGCCCAGGGTGTGAACACTGAAGCTTTCTTT.